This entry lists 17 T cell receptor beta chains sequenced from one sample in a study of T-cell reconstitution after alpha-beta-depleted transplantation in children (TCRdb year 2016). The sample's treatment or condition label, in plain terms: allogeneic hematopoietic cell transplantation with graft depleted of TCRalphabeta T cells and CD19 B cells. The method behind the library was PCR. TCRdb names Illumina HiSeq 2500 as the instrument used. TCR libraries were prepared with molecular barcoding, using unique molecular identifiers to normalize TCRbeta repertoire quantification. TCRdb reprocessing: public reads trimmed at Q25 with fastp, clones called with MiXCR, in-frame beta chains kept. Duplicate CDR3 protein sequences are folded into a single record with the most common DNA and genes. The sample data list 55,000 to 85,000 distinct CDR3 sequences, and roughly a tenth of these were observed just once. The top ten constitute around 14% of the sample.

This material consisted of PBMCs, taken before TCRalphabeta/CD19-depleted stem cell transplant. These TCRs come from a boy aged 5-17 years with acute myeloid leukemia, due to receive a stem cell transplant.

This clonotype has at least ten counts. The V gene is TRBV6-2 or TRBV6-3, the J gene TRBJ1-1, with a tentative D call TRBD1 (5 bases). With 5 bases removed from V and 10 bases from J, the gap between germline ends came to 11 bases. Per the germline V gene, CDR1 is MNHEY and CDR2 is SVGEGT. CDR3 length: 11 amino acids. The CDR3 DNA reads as TGTGCCAGCAGTCAGGGAACCGGAGCTTTCTTT. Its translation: CASSQGTGAFF.

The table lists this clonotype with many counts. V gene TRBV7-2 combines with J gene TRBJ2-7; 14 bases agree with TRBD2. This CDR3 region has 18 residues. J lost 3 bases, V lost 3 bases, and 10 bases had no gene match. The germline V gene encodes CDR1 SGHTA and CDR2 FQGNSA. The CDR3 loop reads CASSFATSGGADYYEQYV. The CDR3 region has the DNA TGTGCCAGCAGCTTCGCGACTAGCGGGGGGGCGGACTACTACGAGCAGTACGTC.

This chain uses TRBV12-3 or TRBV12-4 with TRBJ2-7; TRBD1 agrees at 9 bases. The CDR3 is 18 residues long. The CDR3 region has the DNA TGTACCTGCAGTTTTGCCGGGACAGGGTTAAAAAGATCAAGCGAGCAGTACTTC. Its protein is CTCSFAGTGLKRSSEQYF.

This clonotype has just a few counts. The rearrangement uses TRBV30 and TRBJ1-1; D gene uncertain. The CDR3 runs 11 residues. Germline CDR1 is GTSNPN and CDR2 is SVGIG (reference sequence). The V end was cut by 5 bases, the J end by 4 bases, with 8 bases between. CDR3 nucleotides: TGTGCCTGGGGTCTAGCCACTGAAGCTTTCTTT. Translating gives CAWGLATEAFF.

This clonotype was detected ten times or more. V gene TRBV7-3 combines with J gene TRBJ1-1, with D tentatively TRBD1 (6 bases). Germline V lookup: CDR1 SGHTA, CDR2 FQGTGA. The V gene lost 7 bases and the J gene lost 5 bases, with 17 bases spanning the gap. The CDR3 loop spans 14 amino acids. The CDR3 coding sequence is TGTGCCAGCACCGCCACAGGGAGTAGGACTGAAGCTTTCTTT. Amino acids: CASTATGSRTEAFF.

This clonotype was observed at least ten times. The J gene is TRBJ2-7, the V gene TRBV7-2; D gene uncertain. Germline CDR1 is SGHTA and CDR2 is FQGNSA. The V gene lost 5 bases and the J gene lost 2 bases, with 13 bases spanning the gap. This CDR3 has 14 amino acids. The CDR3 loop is CASSANPFTYEQYF. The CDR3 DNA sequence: TGTGCCAGCAGCGCCAACCCATTCACCTACGAGCAGTACTTC.

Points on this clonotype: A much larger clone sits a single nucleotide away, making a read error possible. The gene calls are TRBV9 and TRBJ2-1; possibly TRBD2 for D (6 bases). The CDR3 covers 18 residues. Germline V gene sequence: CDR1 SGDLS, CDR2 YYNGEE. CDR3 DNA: TGTCCCAGCAGCCCATACCCCAACGGGGGAAGAAACTACAATGAGCAGTTCTTC. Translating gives CPSSPYPNGGRNYNEQFF.

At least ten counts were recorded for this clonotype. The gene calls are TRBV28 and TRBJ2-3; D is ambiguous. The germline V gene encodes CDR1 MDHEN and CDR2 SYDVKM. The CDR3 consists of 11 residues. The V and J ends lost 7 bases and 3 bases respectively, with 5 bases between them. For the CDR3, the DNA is TGTGCCAGCACCCTTACAGATACGCAGTATTTT. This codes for CASTLTDTQYF.

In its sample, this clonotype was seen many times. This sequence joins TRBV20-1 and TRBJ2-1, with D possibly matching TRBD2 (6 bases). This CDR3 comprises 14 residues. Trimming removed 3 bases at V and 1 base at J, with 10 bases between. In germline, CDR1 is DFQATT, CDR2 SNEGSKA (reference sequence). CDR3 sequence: CSASRGGSYNEQFF. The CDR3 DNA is TGCAGTGCTAGCCGTGGGGGGTCCTACAATGAGCAGTTCTTC.

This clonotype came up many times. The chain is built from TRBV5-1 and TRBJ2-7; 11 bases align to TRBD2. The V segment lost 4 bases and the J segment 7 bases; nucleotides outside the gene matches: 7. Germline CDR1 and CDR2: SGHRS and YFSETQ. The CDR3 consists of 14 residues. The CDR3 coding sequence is TGCGCCAGCAGCCTCACTAGCGGGGGTGAGGAGCAGTACTTC. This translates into CASSLTSGGEEQYF.

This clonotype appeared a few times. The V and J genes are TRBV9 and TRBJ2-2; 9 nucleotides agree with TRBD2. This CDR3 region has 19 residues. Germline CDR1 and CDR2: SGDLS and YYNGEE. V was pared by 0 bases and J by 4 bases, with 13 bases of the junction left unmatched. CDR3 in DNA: TGTGCCAGCAGCGTAGCCCTCCTTGCGGCGGGGGGGCTCACCGGGGAGCTGTTTTTT. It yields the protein CASSVALLAAGGLTGELFF.

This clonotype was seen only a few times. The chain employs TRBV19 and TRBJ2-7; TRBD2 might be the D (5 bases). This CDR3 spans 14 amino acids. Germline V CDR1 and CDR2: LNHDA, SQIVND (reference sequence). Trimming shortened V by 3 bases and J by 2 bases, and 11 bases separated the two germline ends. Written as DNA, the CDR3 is TGTGCCAGTAGTATCACTAGGGCCACCTACGAGCAGTACTTC. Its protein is CASSITRATYEQYF.

Written as DNA, the CDR3 is TGTGCCGACCAGAGACCACTCCTAGCGGGAGGCGCCGATACGCAGTATTTT. It encodes CADQRPLLAGGADTQYF. This rearrangement joins TRBV14 to TRBJ2-3; 11 bases agree with TRBD2. Germline CDR1 is SGHDN and CDR2 is FVKESK. The CDR3 consists of 17 residues. The ends lost 11 bases at V and 6 bases at J; junction bases unmatched: 19.

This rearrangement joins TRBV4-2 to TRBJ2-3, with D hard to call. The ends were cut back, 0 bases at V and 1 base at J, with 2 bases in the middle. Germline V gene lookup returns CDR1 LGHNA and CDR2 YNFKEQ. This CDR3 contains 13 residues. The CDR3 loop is CASSQEGTDTQYF. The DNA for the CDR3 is TGTGCCAGCAGCCAAGAGGGCACAGATACGCAGTATTTT.

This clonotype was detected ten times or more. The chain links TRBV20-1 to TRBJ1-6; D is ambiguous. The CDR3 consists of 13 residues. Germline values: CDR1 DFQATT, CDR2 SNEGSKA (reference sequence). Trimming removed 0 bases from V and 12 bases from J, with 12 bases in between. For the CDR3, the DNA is TGCAGTGCTAGAGATCCCGGGTTTGGACCCCTCCACTTT. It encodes CSARDPGFGPLHF.

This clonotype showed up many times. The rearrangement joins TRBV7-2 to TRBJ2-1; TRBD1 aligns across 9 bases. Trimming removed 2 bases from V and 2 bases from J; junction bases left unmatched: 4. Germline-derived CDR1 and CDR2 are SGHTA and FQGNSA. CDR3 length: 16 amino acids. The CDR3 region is CASSLIRDRAYNEQFF. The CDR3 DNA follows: TGTGCCAGCAGCTTAATCCGGGACAGGGCCTACAATGAGCAGTTCTTC.

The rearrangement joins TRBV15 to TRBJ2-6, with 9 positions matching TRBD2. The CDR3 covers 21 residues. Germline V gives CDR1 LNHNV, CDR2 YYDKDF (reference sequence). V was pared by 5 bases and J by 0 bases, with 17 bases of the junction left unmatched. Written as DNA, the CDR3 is TGTGCCACCAGCGGGGATCCCCCTAGCGGGATACGGGCCTCTGGGGCCAACGTCCTGACTTTC. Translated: CATSGDPPSGIRASGANVLTF.